This entry concerns a single T cell receptor beta chain. What it binds is not known. Trimming cost V 5 bases and J 4 bases; bases outside gene matches: 9. Looked up from germline, CDR1 is SGHVS and CDR2 is FQNEAQ. The CDR3 is 16 residues long. Researchers ran the PCR with 60 Vbeta and 13 Jbeta primers. Measured with immunoSEQ multiplex PCR; TCRdb has only the in-frame clones, and not every one. The sample contains over 80,000 clones, roughly 80% of which appear only once. The source of the sample is a study of cytomegalovirus exposure and HLA in healthy donors. General study points: The study recorded 160 or so TCR beta chains that were cytomegalovirus-associated.

The source material was PBMCs. The rearrangement links TRBV7-8 to TRBJ2-1; 9 bases map to TRBD2. The TCR sequence derives from a man between 35 and 55 years old in good health and CMV-seronegative. DNA for the CDR3: TGTGCCAGCAGCAAACGGGCTAGCGGGAAATACAATGAGCAGTTCTTC. Amino acids: CASSKRASGKYNEQFF.